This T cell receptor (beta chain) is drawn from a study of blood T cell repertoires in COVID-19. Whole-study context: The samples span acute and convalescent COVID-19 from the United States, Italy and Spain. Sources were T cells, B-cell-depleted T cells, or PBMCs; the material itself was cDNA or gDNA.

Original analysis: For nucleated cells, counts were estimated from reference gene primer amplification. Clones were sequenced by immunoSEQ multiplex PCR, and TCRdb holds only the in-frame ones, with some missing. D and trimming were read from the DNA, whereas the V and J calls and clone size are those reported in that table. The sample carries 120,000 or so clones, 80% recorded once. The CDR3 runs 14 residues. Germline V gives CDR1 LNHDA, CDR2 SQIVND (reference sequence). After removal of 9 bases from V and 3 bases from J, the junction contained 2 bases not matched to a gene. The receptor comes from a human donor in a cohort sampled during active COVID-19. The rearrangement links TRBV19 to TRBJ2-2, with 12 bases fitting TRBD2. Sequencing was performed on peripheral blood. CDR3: CASRLAGDTGELFF. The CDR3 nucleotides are TGTGCCAGCCGACTAGCGGGGGACACCGGGGAGCTGTTTTTT. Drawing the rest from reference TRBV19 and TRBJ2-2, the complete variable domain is DGGITQSPKYLFRKEGQNVTLSCEQNLNHDAMYWYRQDPGQGLRLIYYSQIVNDFQKGDIAEGYSVSREKKESFPLTVTSAQKNPTAFYLCASRLAGDTGELFFGEGSRLTVL.